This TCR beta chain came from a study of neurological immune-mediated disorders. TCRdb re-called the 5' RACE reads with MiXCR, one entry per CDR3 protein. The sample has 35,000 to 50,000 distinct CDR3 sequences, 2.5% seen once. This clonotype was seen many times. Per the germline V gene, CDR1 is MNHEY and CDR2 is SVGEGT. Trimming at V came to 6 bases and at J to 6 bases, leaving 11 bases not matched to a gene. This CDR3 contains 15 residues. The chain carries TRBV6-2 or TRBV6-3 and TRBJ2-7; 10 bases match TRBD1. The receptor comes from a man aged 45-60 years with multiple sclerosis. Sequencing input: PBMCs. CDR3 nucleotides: TGTGCCAGCAGCCGATCCGGGACAGGGGAGAGCGAGCAGTACTTC. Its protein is CASSRSGTGESEQYF.